This T cell receptor beta chain was captured by sequencing in a study of blood T cell repertoires in COVID-19. In germline, CDR1 is MGHRA, CDR2 YSYEKL. This CDR3 spans 16 amino acids. The V and J ends lost 0 bases and 4 bases, in that order; junction bases with no gene match: 8. Sequencing used immunoSEQ multiplex PCR; TCRdb keeps in-frame clones, though not all of them. Among about 320,000 clones listed, around 86% were seen once. The sample comprised PBMCs or T cells enriched from blood (not recorded which). The receptor's source is a man aged 55 to 70 who had recovered from COVID-19. The chain recombines TRBV4-1 with TRBJ2-7; 8 positions match TRBD2. The CDR3 DNA reads TGCGCCAGCAGCCAAGACCCGGCGGGGGGATCTTACGAGCAGTACTTC. The encoded protein is CASSQDPAGGSYEQYF.